These 21 T cell receptor beta chains were sequenced from one sample in a study of blood T cell repertoires in COVID-19. The protocol was immunoSEQ multiplex PCR, while the TCRdb copy is restricted to in-frame clones and leaves out a portion. This table has 150,000 to 200,000 clones, roughly 90% appearing once. Sequences were obtained from PBMCs or T cells enriched from blood (not recorded which). The receptors derive from a woman in her 30s who had recovered from COVID-19.

The gene calls are TRBV4-3 and TRBJ1-1; no reliable D call. CDR1 is LGHNA, CDR2 YSLEER, per germline. The CDR3 contains 14 residues. Trimming cost V 0 bases and J 1 base, with 6 bases left between them. In nucleotides, the CDR3 is TGCGCCAGCAGCCAAGATAGACAGAACACTGAAGCTTTCTTT. This encodes CASSQDRQNTEAFF.

The rearrangement joins TRBV30 to TRBJ1-1; TRBD1 matches at 7 bases. The ends lost 2 bases at V and 11 bases at J; junction bases unmatched: 11. CDR1 is GTSNPN, CDR2 SVGIG, per germline (reference sequence). The CDR3 is 13 residues long. The CDR3 reads CAWSPGTDGTAFF. DNA for the CDR3: TGTGCCTGGAGTCCAGGGACAGATGGGACGGCTTTCTTT.

This chain joins TRBV10-3 and TRBJ2-2; 9 bases are a match to TRBD2. Per the germline V gene, CDR1 is ENHRY and CDR2 is SYGVKD. J gave up 2 bases and V 10 bases, and 5 bases lay outside the gene matches. The CDR3 extends over 14 amino acids. The CDR3 loop reads CATRLAGNTGELFF. The CDR3 coding sequence is TGTGCCACTCGGCTAGCGGGAAACACCGGGGAGCTGTTTTTT.

The table lists this clone with a count of one. The chain uses TRBV15 and TRBJ1-1; D unclear. Trimming removed 0 bases at V and 7 bases at J, with 12 bases between. Germline V CDR1 and CDR2: LNHNV, YYDKDF (reference sequence). The CDR3 spans 14 residues. Here the CDR3 reads CATSRDTRWSEAFF. DNA of the CDR3: TGTGCCACCAGCAGAGATACTCGATGGAGTGAAGCTTTCTTT.

The chain is built from TRBV7-3 and TRBJ2-5; D may be TRBD1 (5 bases). Germline V gene lookup returns CDR1 SGHTA and CDR2 FQGTGA. V was clipped by 5 bases and J by 5 bases, with 15 bases between them. The CDR3 loop spans 14 amino acids. The CDR3 bases are TGTGCCAGCAGCCGCTCAGGGTACGGGGAGACCCAGTACTTC. Encoded protein: CASSRSGYGETQYF.

CDR3 in DNA: TGTGCCAGCAGCGCAGGGACTAGCGGGAGCGCTGGGTACAATGAGCAGTTCTTC. Its translation: CASSAGTSGSAGYNEQFF. This chain links TRBV7-8 with TRBJ2-1, with 14 positions matching TRBD2. This CDR3 spans 18 amino acids. Germline V gives CDR1 SGHVS, CDR2 FQNEAQ. J was trimmed by 4 bases and V by 5 bases; bases with no gene match: 10.

V gene TRBV24-1 combines with J gene TRBJ2-1; maybe TRBD2 (6 bases). Germline V gene data show CDR1 as KGHDR and CDR2 as SFDVKD. The CDR3 runs 16 residues. V was shortened by 4 bases and J by 0 bases, with 12 bases between the two germline ends. The CDR3 is CATSDLAGSSYNEQFF. DNA for the CDR3: TGTGCCACCAGTGACTTGGCGGGGAGCTCCTACAATGAGCAGTTCTTC.

The genes are TRBV18 and TRBJ2-2; 8 nucleotides line up with TRBD2. The V and J ends lost 3 bases and 1 base, in that order; junction bases with no gene match: 10. Germline V CDR1 and CDR2: KGHSH, LQKENI. The CDR3 extends over 18 amino acids. The CDR3 is CASSPRSSGDQNTGELFF. In DNA form, the CDR3 reads TGTGCCAGCTCACCCCGGAGTAGCGGGGACCAGAACACCGGGGAGCTGTTTTTT. The full variable domain, in which reference TRBV18 and TRBJ2-2 provide the parts outside the CDR3, is NAGVMQNPRHLVRRRGQEARLRCSPMKGHSHVYWYRQLPEEGLKFMVYLQKENIIDESGMPKERFSAEFPKEGPSILRIQQVVRGDSAAYFCASSPRSSGDQNTGELFFGEGSRLTVL.

The chain employs TRBV29-1 and TRBJ1-4, with D unclear. The ends were cut back, 5 bases at V and 1 base at J, with 5 bases in the middle. Germline V gives CDR1 SQVTM, CDR2 ANQGSEA. CDR3 length: 12 amino acids. The CDR3 is CSVLITNEKLFF. The CDR3 coding sequence is TGCAGCGTTCTTATAACTAATGAAAAACTGTTTTTT. The variable domain in full, completed from reference TRBV29-1 and TRBJ1-4, reads SAVISQKPSRDICQRGTSLTIQCQVDSQVTMMFWYRQQPGQSLTLIATANQGSEATYESGFVIDKFPISRPNLTFSTLTVSNMSPEDSSIYLCSVLITNEKLFFGSGTQLSVL.

Worth noting for this clone: This sample also contains other DNA sequences that code for the same CDR3. CDR3 nucleotide sequence: TGTGCCAGCAGCCAATCCGGGGGTAACACTGAAGCTTTCTTT. Translating gives CASSQSGGNTEAFF. This chain links TRBV16 with TRBJ1-1; perhaps TRBD1 as D (5 bases). Germline V gives CDR1 KGHSY, CDR2 FQNENV. V dropped 0 bases and J dropped 2 bases, with 7 bases sitting between them. The CDR3 runs to 14 residues.

The J gene is TRBJ1-6, the V gene TRBV5-4, with TRBD1 matching 10 bases. The germline V gene encodes CDR1 SGHNT and CDR2 YYREEE (reference sequence). The CDR3 is 14 amino acids. Trimming took 4 bases from V and 9 from J; bases not matched to a gene: 4. CDR3 DNA: TGTGCCAGCAGCCAAGGACAGGGGGTTTCACCCCTCCACTTT. Translation: CASSQGQGVSPLHF.

This clone is a singleton in its sample. V and J are TRBV4-1 and TRBJ1-3; TRBD1 aligns across 7 bases. After removal of 4 bases from V and 0 bases from J, the junction contained 6 bases not matched to a gene. Germline loops: CDR1 MGHRA, CDR2 YSYEKL. The CDR3 is 16 residues long. CDR3 sequence reads: CASSPRDSSSGNTIYF. The DNA of the CDR3 is TGCGCCAGCAGCCCCCGGGACAGTTCCTCTGGAAACACCATATATTTT.

The CDR3 loop reads CSVFRLAGTSGTQYF. CDR3 DNA: TGCAGCGTTTTTAGACTAGCGGGGACATCCGGTACGCAGTATTTT. The chain carries TRBV29-1 and TRBJ2-3; TRBD2 matches 11 bases. Trimming cost V 5 bases and J 8 bases; bases outside gene matches: 12. The CDR3 has 15 residues. The germline gives CDR1 SQVTM, CDR2 ANQGSEA.

The chain has TRBV5-4 and TRBJ2-5; weak D call: TRBD2 (6 bases). The CDR3 is 18 residues long. Germline V gene sequence: CDR1 SGHNT, CDR2 YYREEE (reference sequence). Deletions cut 2 bases from V and 0 bases from J, with 20 bases between. Here the CDR3 reads CASSFKTLAKLYQETQYF. Here the CDR3 DNA reads TGTGCCAGCAGCTTCAAAACTCTAGCGAAGCTGTACCAAGAGACCCAGTACTTC.

The chain links TRBV12-3 or TRBV12-4 to TRBJ1-1; D gene ambiguous. The CDR3 is 12 amino acids. Trimming removed 7 bases at V and 4 bases at J, with 10 bases between. The CDR3 loop is CASTYYSTEAFF. CDR3 in DNA: TGTGCCAGCACCTACTACTCCACTGAAGCTTTCTTT.

The chain is built from TRBV4-3 and TRBJ1-6, with a tentative D call TRBD1 (6 bases). In germline, CDR1 is LGHNA, CDR2 YSLEER. The CDR3 has 15 amino acids. V lost 1 base to trimming and J lost 7 bases, with 11 bases between them. CDR3 protein: CASSQGTALNSPLHF. CDR3 in DNA: TGCGCCAGCAGCCAAGGGACAGCGCTGAATTCACCCCTCCACTTT.

This sequence joins TRBV5-4 and TRBJ2-7, with D possibly being TRBD2 (5 bases). Trimming removed 3 bases from V and 1 base from J, with 11 bases in between. The germline V gene encodes CDR1 SGHNT and CDR2 YYREEE (reference sequence). The length of the CDR3 is 14 residues. The CDR3 sequence: CASSSSRGSYEQYF. CDR3 DNA: TGTGCCAGCAGCTCCTCAAGAGGGTCCTACGAGCAGTACTTC.

About this clone itself: At the DNA level, this CDR3 is encoded by other sequences in the same sample as well. The rearrangement uses TRBV18 and TRBJ1-1, with D possibly being TRBD1 (5 bases). Germline values: CDR1 KGHSH, CDR2 LQKENI. Trimming removed 6 bases at V and 2 bases at J, with 10 bases between. This CDR3 spans 13 amino acids. The CDR3 loop is CASSHDSNTEAFF. The CDR3 bases are TGTGCCAGCTCCCATGACAGCAACACTGAAGCTTTCTTT.

This clone was found once. DNA for the CDR3: TGTGCCATCAGCTCGACAGCCAGGAACACTGAAGCTTTCTTT. Protein sequence: CAISSTARNTEAFF. The V call is TRBV10-3, the J call TRBJ1-1; D may be TRBD1 (5 bases). V dropped 6 bases and J dropped 1 base, with 12 bases sitting between them. Germline lookup yields CDR1 ENHRY and CDR2 SYGVKD. The CDR3 extends over 14 amino acids.

The gene calls are TRBV19 and TRBJ1-5, with D possibly matching TRBD1 (6 bases). From germline, CDR1 is LNHDA and CDR2 SQIVND (reference sequence). The ends were cut back, 3 bases at V and 5 bases at J, with 17 bases in the middle. CDR3 length equals 16 residues. CDR3 DNA: TGTGCCAGTAGTATTCTTGCAGGGGAAGAATATCAGCCCCAGCATTTT. Amino acids: CASSILAGEEYQPQHF.

This chain connects TRBV5-1 to TRBJ1-6; possible D gene TRBD1, 6 bases. The CDR3 runs to 14 residues. V lost 4 bases and J lost 6, with 11 bases in between. Per the germline V gene, CDR1 is SGHRS and CDR2 is YFSETQ. CDR3 sequence: CASSRDKTNSPLHF. The CDR3 DNA reads as TGCGCCAGCAGCCGGGACAAGACTAATTCACCCCTCCACTTT. The whole variable domain, filled in from reference TRBV5-1 and TRBJ1-6, reads KAGVTQTPRYLIKTRGQQVTLSCSPISGHRSVSWYQQTPGQGLQFLFEYFSETQRNKGNFPGRFSGRQFSNSRSEMNVSTLELGDSALYLCASSRDKTNSPLHFGNGTRLTVT.